Shown below are 6 T cell receptor beta chains from a single sample sequenced in a study of blood T cell repertoires in COVID-19. Measured with immunoSEQ multiplex PCR; TCRdb has only the in-frame clones, and not every one. The sample has approximately 250,000 clones, around 84% seen once. Sequenced: peripheral blood. The receptors derive from a man in his fifties or sixties with acute or convalescent COVID-19.

This clone has only one observation. J is TRBJ2-3 and V is TRBV9; 13 bases are a match to TRBD2. The CDR3 extends over 18 amino acids. Trimming at V came to 3 bases and at J to 5 bases, leaving 12 bases not matched to a gene. Germline V gives CDR1 SGDLS, CDR2 YYNGEE. The chain's CDR3 is CASSARTLAGGRGDTQYF. The CDR3, as DNA: TGTGCCAGCAGCGCACGAACACTAGCGGGAGGGCGCGGAGATACGCAGTATTTT.

This chain uses TRBV12-5 with TRBJ1-6; no definite D call. V lost 3 bases and J lost 13, with 7 bases in between. This CDR3 has 11 amino acids. Germline V gene lookup returns CDR1 LGHNT and CDR2 FRNRAP. The CDR3 region is CASGFVSPLHF. CDR3 in DNA: TGTGCTAGTGGTTTCGTGTCCCCCCTCCACTTT. Drawing the rest from reference TRBV12-5 and TRBJ1-6, the complete variable domain is DARVTQTPRHKVTEMGQEVTMRCQPILGHNTVFWYRQTMMQGLELLAYFRNRAPLDDSGMPKDRFSAEMPDATLATLKIQPSEPRDSAVYFCASGFVSPLHFGNGTRLTVT.

This clone occurred a few times. This rearrangement joins TRBV19 to TRBJ2-4; TRBD2 matches 9 bases. The CDR3 spans 17 residues. Per germline, CDR1 LNHDA and CDR2 SQIVND (reference sequence). The junction had 14 bases not matched to a gene; V was cut back by 5 bases and J by 6 bases. Here the CDR3 reads CASSPGTSRAAANIQYF. CDR3 nucleotide sequence: TGTGCCAGTAGTCCCGGGACTAGCCGCGCGGCCGCAAACATTCAGTACTTC. The variable domain in full, with the rest retrieved from reference TRBV19 and TRBJ2-4, is DGGITQSPKYLFRKEGQNVTLSCEQNLNHDAMYWYRQDPGQGLRLIYYSQIVNDFQKGDIAEGYSVSREKKESFPLTVTSAQKNPTAFYLCASSPGTSRAAANIQYFGAGTRLSVL.

This chain uses TRBV30 with TRBJ1-2; 10 nucleotides agree with TRBD1. This CDR3 is built from 13 residues. Germline V gene data show CDR1 as GTSNPN and CDR2 as SVGIG (reference sequence). V lost 7 bases to trimming and J lost 7 bases; unmatched junction nucleotides: 9. CDR3 bases: TGTGCCTCAGATGGGACAGGGGCGAGTGGCTACACCTTC. It encodes CASDGTGASGYTF. The full variable domain, with the rest looked up from reference TRBV30 and TRBJ1-2, is SQTIHQWPATLVQPVGSPLSLECTVEGTSNPNLYWYRQAAGRGLQLLFYSVGIGQISSEVPQNLSASRPQDRQFILSSKKLLLSDSGFYLCASDGTGASGYTFGSGTRLTVV.

This rearrangement joins TRBV5-1 to TRBJ1-1, with D perhaps TRBD1 (5 bases). The germline CDR1 and CDR2 sequences are SGHRS and YFSETQ. V lost 1 base and J lost 0, with 13 bases in between. The CDR3 sequence is 16 residues long. The CDR3 loop is CASSLTYRGLNTEAFF. As DNA, the CDR3 is TGCGCCAGCAGCTTGACGTATCGGGGGTTGAACACTGAAGCTTTCTTT. The full variable domain, in which reference TRBV5-1 and TRBJ1-1 provide the parts outside the CDR3, is KAGVTQTPRYLIKTRGQQVTLSCSPISGHRSVSWYQQTPGQGLQFLFEYFSETQRNKGNFPGRFSGRQFSNSRSEMNVSTLELGDSALYLCASSLTYRGLNTEAFFGQGTRLTVV.

This chain uses TRBV6-5 with TRBJ2-5, with 7 bases lining up with TRBD1. The J segment lost 5 bases and the V segment lost 8 bases, leaving 8 bases of the junction unmatched. This CDR3 region has 13 residues. Germline loops: CDR1 MNHEY, CDR2 SVGAGI. The CDR3 DNA follows: TGTGCCAGCCGAAGACAGGGCCAGGAGACCCAGTACTTC. This sequence encodes CASRRQGQETQYF.